This T cell receptor (beta chain) originates from a study of blood T cell repertoires in COVID-19 (dated by TCRdb to the early 2020s). Turning to the overall study: The collaborator samples originated in the United States, Italy and Spain and spanned the acute and convalescent phases of COVID-19. The material from the prospective study consisted of cDNA or gDNA derived from T cells, B-cell-depleted T cells, or PBMCs. The dataset comprised deeply sampled blood TCRbeta repertoires from subjects exposed to, actively infected with, or recovered from COVID-19. The repertoires were released in a freely available public database intended as a resource for research on the immune response to SARS-CoV-2. The samples were drawn from the first 160 participants of the ongoing ImmuneRACE study and from some 1,300 subjects provided by 6 global collaborators. Sample metadata almost always included a de-identified subject ID, COVID-19 status, age in years and sex. Where HLA class I and class II types were available, the types were taken from metadata supplied by the sample provider, not from assay-based typing.

Turning to this clone: Its target antigen remains unknown. Per-base qualities were not stored, and no clone one base away is much larger.

In the prospective study, participants were roughly 18 to 90 years old, resided in 20 to 30 geographic areas of the United States, and were enrolled through a virtual design. To assign participants to cohorts, the prospective study relied on clinical history that participants themselves reported in a screening survey and a study questionnaire. In the prospective study, whole blood, serum and a nasopharyngeal or oropharyngeal swab were collected from each participant by mobile phlebotomists. Participants in the prospective study had the option to provide additional blood draws and questionnaires over an approximately 2-month period. Prospective study blood samples were shipped either frozen or at room temperature before DNA extraction. TCRbeta CDR3 regions were amplified from genomic DNA using the immunoSEQ Assay, a bias-controlled multiplex PCR. The authors processed their data as follows. Within the assay, amplification of reference gene primers was used to estimate how many nucleated cells each sample contained. To quantify the absolute abundance of each unique TCRbeta CDR3 rearrangement, sequence reads were collapsed and filtered. For each sample, productive Simpson clonality was calculated by taking the square root of Simpson's diversity index across productive rearrangements. TCRdb mirrors the immuneACCESS table, restricted to in-frame sequences. Some clones are absent from its copies; in checked studies, under half trace to an unresolved V gene, and the reason for the others is unknown. V and J calls and clone size are as listed in that table; D and trimming were resolved from the DNA. The sample has over 200,000 clones on record, approximately 90% of them singletons. The ten largest make up 2.5% of the sample.

Findings and caveats that apply to the study as a whole: How much clinical and demographic metadata was included differed by source and by participant, and the metadata was provided uncurated.

According to the germline V gene, CDR1 reads SNHLY and CDR2 reads FYNNEI. Trimmed from V: 6 bases; trimmed from J: 5 bases; junction bases lacking a gene match: 12. The CDR3 starts with the cysteine, ends with the phenylalanine, and has 18 residues. Solely the CDR3 DNA is kept, with 54 bases framed from the first base. The chain links TRBV2 with TRBJ1-6, with 11 bases in between that match TRBD1. The sample taken for sequencing was PBMCs or T cells enriched from blood (not recorded which). This TCR was sampled from a woman between 40 and 55 years old with acute COVID-19. The bases are TGTGCCAGCAGAGGACAGGGGGCCTCGCGAGTGGATAATTCACCCCTCCACTTT. This yields the protein CASRGQGASRVDNSPLHF.